Given below is one TCR beta chain in context. Unique molecular identifiers were built into the TCRbeta library. TCRdb reanalysed the PCR reads using MiXCR and keeps one entry per CDR3 protein. The sample comprises just under 550,000 distinct CDR3 sequences, 15% to 20% of which are singletons, and 3% to 4% rests with the top ten. V dropped 7 bases and J dropped 0 bases, with 19 bases sitting between them. Per germline, CDR1 SGHRS and CDR2 YFSETQ. The CDR3 runs to 17 residues. The data were obtained in a study of T-cell reconstitution after alpha-beta-depleted transplantation in children. The specimen comprised PBMCs from the stem cell graft donor, sampled from the stem cell graft. J is TRBJ1-4 and V is TRBV5-1; D is perhaps TRBD1 (6 bases). This receptor was taken from a human donor who donated a stem cell graft to a child with acute lymphoblastic leukemia. CDR3 DNA: TGCGCCAGCGGACCCTCCGGGACACAAGCAACTAATGAAAAACTGTTTTTT. It is translated as CASGPSGTQATNEKLFF.